The rows below give T cell receptor beta chains drawn from one sample of a study of cytomegalovirus exposure and HLA in healthy donors. Method: immunoSEQ multiplex PCR; TCRdb's copy keeps in-frame clones and lacks some. The table includes under 150,000 clones, about two thirds detected once. Sequencing was done on a sample of PBMCs. The origin of the receptors is a woman aged 60 to 75 in good health and CMV-seropositive. Each CDR3 is given with its conserved first and last residue. The order of the fields is V gene, J gene, D gene, clone size, CDR3 DNA, CDR3 protein. D genes are given only for firm matches. A row's size may be missing; if present it is once, few, many or a size class.

>TRBV2|TRBJ1-6|-|-
TGTGCCAGCACCCTCCTAAGGCAGGGGAATTCACCCCTCCACTTT
CASTLLRQGNSPLHF
>TRBV19|TRBJ2-7|-|few
TGTGCCAGTAGTATCCACAGGGTGAGTCTGTACGAGCAGTACTTC
CASSIHRVSLYEQYF
>TRBV18|TRBJ2-7|TRBD2|-
TGTGCCAGCTCAAGGGGAGGGGAGCAGTACTTC
CASSRGGEQYF
>TRBV2|TRBJ1-5|TRBD1|-
TGTGCCAGCAGCCCACCCCTCGGACAGGGCAGGTGGGAGCCCCAGCATTTT
CASSPPLGQGRWEPQHF
>TRBV19|TRBJ2-5|-|-
TGTGCCAGTAGTAGGGAACGGGGTGGCCAAGAGACCCAGTACTTC
CASSRERGGQETQYF
>TRBV6-1|TRBJ2-1|-|few
TGTGCCAGCAGTGACGGGTTGACAGGTGAGCAGTTCTTC
CASSDGLTGEQFF
>TRBV28|TRBJ2-5|TRBD2|once
TGTGCCAGCAGTGCTAGCGGGGGATCAGAGACCCAGTACTTC
CASSASGGSETQYF
>TRBV27|TRBJ2-2|-|-
TGTGCCAGCAGTTTACAAACGAACACCGGGGAGCTGTTTTTT
CASSLQTNTGELFF
>TRBV14|TRBJ2-7|-|once
TGTGCCAGCAGCCAAGATATCGCGGATACCTACGAGCAGTACTTC
CASSQDIADTYEQYF
>TRBV7-2|TRBJ1-4|-|once
TGTGCCAGCAGCTTAGTTTTCAGGGCTGAAAAACTGTTTTTT
CASSLVFRAEKLFF
>TRBV14|TRBJ1-2|-|few
TGTGCCAGCAGCCAAAACTCGGGGATAAATGGCTACACCTTC
CASSQNSGINGYTF
>TRBV6-5|TRBJ2-2|TRBD1|-
TGTGCCAGCAGGGTGGACAGGGGGTTCCCCGGGGAGCTGTTTTTT
CASRVDRGFPGELFF
>TRBV5-1|TRBJ1-1|TRBD1|-
TGCGCCAGCAGCTTACCAGACAGGGTTTCCACTGAAGCTTTCTTT
CASSLPDRVSTEAFF
>TRBV7-9|TRBJ2-7|-|once
TGTGCCAGCAGCCCCGGGGGTCTTACGTTCTACGAGCAGTACTTC
CASSPGGLTFYEQYF
>TRBV9|TRBJ2-2|TRBD2|-
TGTGCCAGCAGCGCAGGGCGGCGGGGGGGCTGGGGCGGGGAGCTGTTTTTT
CASSAGRRGGWGGELFF
>TRBV21-1|TRBJ1-1|-|-
TGTGCCAGCACTCCCACCCCTAGGAGGCCGAACACTGAAGCTTTCTTT
CASTPTPRRPNTEAFF
>TRBV25-1|TRBJ2-2|-|-
TGTGCCAGCAGTGAATTGGCCCGCACCGGGGAGCTGTTTTTT
CASSELARTGELFF
>TRBV2|TRBJ2-3|-|-
TGTGCCAGCAAGAAGGCAGGGCTTAACACAGATACGCAGTATTTT
CASKKAGLNTDTQYF
>TRBV5-6|TRBJ1-1|-|-
TGTGCCAGCAGCTCCCCCACAGGAGAAATGAACACTGAAGCTTTCTTT
CASSSPTGEMNTEAFF
>TRBV29-1|TRBJ1-1|TRBD1|-
TGCAGCGTTGAAAAGGACAGGGGGCTACTTGAAGCTTTCTTT
CSVEKDRGLLEAFF
>TRBV7-3|TRBJ2-1|-|-
TGTGCCAGCAGCTTAACACATGATGAGCAGTTCTTC
CASSLTHDEQFF
>TRBV7-9|TRBJ1-5|-|-
TGTGCCAGCAGCCAAGCATTGGGAGGTAATCAGCCCCAGCATTTT
CASSQALGGNQPQHF
>TRBV7-3|TRBJ1-1|TRBD1|once
TGTGCCAGCAGCTTAGACAGGGGAAACACTGAAGCTTTCTTT
CASSLDRGNTEAFF
>TRBV5-4|TRBJ2-7|TRBD2|-
TGTGCCAGCAGCTTCCGACTAGCGGGTCTGTCCGGGAGGTACGAGCAGTACTTC
CASSFRLAGLSGRYEQYF
>TRBV15|TRBJ1-2|-|-
TGTGCCACCAGCAGGGTTGGAGACTATGGCTACACCTTC
CATSRVGDYGYTF
>TRBV7-9|TRBJ2-1|TRBD1|-
TGTGCCAGCATCACACAGGGGGCGGGTGAGCAGTTCTTC
CASITQGAGEQFF
>TRBV19|TRBJ1-1|TRBD1|once
TGTGCCAGTACCGGACAGGGTCAATACACTGAAGCTTTCTTT
CASTGQGQYTEAFF